Presented here are 14 T cell receptor beta chains from one specimen sequenced in a study of identical twins. In TCRdb, the 5' RACE reads were re-called with MiXCR into one record per CDR3 protein. The repertoire holds 450,000 to 500,000 distinct CDR3 sequences, with roughly an eighth as singletons. These records were also assigned to another study, of yellow fever vaccine responses in identical twins.

Sequencing input: CD4+ T cells sorted from blood. The origin of the receptors is a woman under 30 in good health.

The gene calls are TRBV12-3 or TRBV12-4 and TRBJ2-1; 13 bases line up with TRBD2. Trimming removed 0 bases from V and 5 bases from J; junction bases left unmatched: 4. The CDR3 is 17 amino acids. The CDR3 DNA sequence: TGTGCCAGCAGTTTAGCGGGCGGGACTAGCGGGAACAATGAGCAGTTCTTC. It is translated as CASSLAGGTSGNNEQFF.

CDR3 in DNA: TGTGCCAGCACACTAGCGGGGTCGGACGAGCAGTACTTC. It encodes CASTLAGSDEQYF. The rearrangement uses TRBV6-1 and TRBJ2-7, with 10 nucleotides matching TRBD2. The CDR3 is 13 amino acids. V gave up 7 bases and J gave up 5 bases; unmatched junction bases: 5. Germline CDR1 is MNHNS and CDR2 is SASEGT.

This clonotype showed up many times. This chain links TRBV5-1 with TRBJ1-5, with 10 bases aligning to TRBD1. Trimming removed 4 bases from V and 3 bases from J; junction bases left unmatched: 4. CDR1 is SGHRS and CDR2 is YFSETQ in the germline V gene. The CDR3 has 15 amino acids. The CDR3 loop reads CASSAGTGANQPQHF. CDR3 DNA: TGCGCCAGCAGCGCCGGGACAGGGGCCAATCAGCCCCAGCATTTT.

In its sample, this clonotype was seen a few times. This chain links TRBV6-2 or TRBV6-3 with TRBJ2-7; TRBD2 aligns across 8 bases. The V and J ends lost 7 bases and 0 bases, in that order; junction bases with no gene match: 5. Germline CDR1 MNHEY, CDR2 SVGEGT. CDR3 size: 14 residues. The CDR3 DNA sequence: TGTGCCAGCACTACTAGCGGATACTCCTACGAGCAGTACTTC. Amino acids: CASTTSGYSYEQYF.

This clonotype was recorded at least ten times. The chain employs TRBV5-1 and TRBJ2-1, with 7 positions matching TRBD1. The J segment lost 3 bases and the V segment lost 1 base, leaving 4 bases of the junction unmatched. Germline values: CDR1 SGHRS, CDR2 YFSETQ. The CDR3 has 15 amino acids. The CDR3 region has the DNA TGCGCCAGCAGCTTGAACAGGGGATTCTACAATGAGCAGTTCTTC. It yields the protein CASSLNRGFYNEQFF.

The V gene is TRBV5-1, the J gene TRBJ2-3; 14 bases match TRBD2. Germline-derived CDR1 and CDR2 are SGHRS and YFSETQ. With 3 bases clipped from V and 6 bases from J, the junction kept 9 bases outside the gene matches. The CDR3 covers 17 residues. The CDR3 coding sequence is TGCGCCAGCAGCTCCCGACTAGCGGGGGGGCCATCCGATACGCAGTATTTT. Translated, it gives CASSSRLAGGPSDTQYF.

This clonotype was counted at least ten times. The genes are TRBV6-5 and TRBJ1-2, with D unclear. Germline assignment: CDR1 MNHEY and CDR2 SVGAGI. The CDR3 covers 11 residues. V was clipped by 7 bases and J by 7 bases, with 10 bases between them. The CDR3 DNA reads TGTGCCAGCAAGACATACGCTGGCTACACCTTC. Protein: CASKTYAGYTF.

The V gene is TRBV19, the J gene TRBJ2-1; 13 bases fit TRBD2. Germline lookup yields CDR1 LNHDA and CDR2 SQIVND (reference sequence). Trimming cost V 3 bases and J 4 bases; bases outside gene matches: 6. This CDR3 is built from 17 residues. DNA for the CDR3: TGTGCCAGTAGTATGCGGACTAGCGGGAGCCTATACAATGAGCAGTTCTTC. Protein: CASSMRTSGSLYNEQFF.

This clonotype was seen only a few times. The chain links TRBV20-1 to TRBJ2-1, with D possibly matching TRBD2 (5 bases). Germline-derived CDR1 and CDR2 are DFQATT and SNEGSKA (reference sequence). Trimming cost V 6 bases and J 8 bases, with 14 bases left between them. The CDR3 length is 12 residues. CDR3 sequence: CSAPGGAHEQFF. Written as DNA, the CDR3 is TGCAGTGCCCCCGGAGGAGCCCATGAGCAGTTCTTC.

The table lists this clonotype with many counts. CDR3 in DNA: TGCGCCAGCAGCTCCTTCGTCGGATCGTACAATGAGCAGTTCTTC. Residues: CASSSFVGSYNEQFF. The chain uses TRBV5-1 and TRBJ2-1; D is unclear. The CDR3 is made up of 15 amino acids. In germline, CDR1 is SGHRS, CDR2 YFSETQ. V was cut by 3 bases and J by 4 bases, with 14 bases left in between. The whole variable domain, remainder taken from reference TRBV5-1 and TRBJ2-1, is KAGVTQTPRYLIKTRGQQVTLSCSPISGHRSVSWYQQTPGQGLQFLFEYFSETQRNKGNFPGRFSGRQFSNSRSEMNVSTLELGDSALYLCASSSFVGSYNEQFFGPGTRLTVL.

This chain uses TRBV5-1 with TRBJ2-1, with D uncertain. V was cut by 0 bases and J by 6 bases, with 13 bases left in between. CDR1 and CDR2 (germline): SGHRS, YFSETQ. The CDR3 has 15 residues. The CDR3 nucleotides read TGCGCCAGCAGCTTGGAGGGCGGCCCCACCAATGAGCAGTTCTTC. It specifies CASSLEGGPTNEQFF.

The chain uses TRBV15 and TRBJ1-2, with 7 bases that match TRBD1. From germline, CDR1 is LNHNV and CDR2 YYDKDF (reference sequence). V shed 2 bases and J 8 bases; nucleotides not matched to a gene: 11. This CDR3 is 15 amino acids long. The CDR3 is CATSRPPGQGGGYTF. DNA for the CDR3: TGTGCCACCAGCAGACCGCCGGGCCAGGGGGGAGGCTACACCTTC.

The CDR3 nucleotides read TGCGCCAGCAGCTTAGCCGGGACAGGGCTGGAAAAACTGTTTTTT. It yields the protein CASSLAGTGLEKLFF. This chain uses TRBV5-1 with TRBJ1-4; 9 positions agree with TRBD1. CDR3 size: 15 residues. After removal of 2 bases from V and 8 bases from J, the junction contained 7 bases not matched to a gene. Germline V lookup: CDR1 SGHRS, CDR2 YFSETQ.

This clonotype occurred many times. The chain joins TRBV6-4 to TRBJ2-1, with 7 bases matching TRBD2. Germline V gene data show CDR1 as MRHNA and CDR2 as SNTAGT. The V segment lost 9 bases and the J segment 4 bases; nucleotides outside the gene matches: 9. The CDR3 extends over 14 amino acids. In DNA form, the CDR3 reads TGTGCCAGTAAGCTAGCGGTATCATACAATGAGCAGTTCTTC. It specifies CASKLAVSYNEQFF.